There are many counts of the clone carrying this T cell receptor (beta chain). The antigen is undetermined. This specimen belongs to a study of T-cell reconstitution after alpha-beta-depleted transplantation in children. Points from the study as a whole: Newly produced T cells mostly accounted for T-cell counts and diversity one year post-transplant. Where alpha-beta T cells came from about two months after transplant was reportedly several hundred expanded graft clones.

Trimming cost V 3 bases and J 5 bases, with 4 bases left between them. The CDR3 is 12 residues long. Looked up from germline, CDR1 is LGHNT and CDR2 is FRNRAP. The authors prepared the TCRbeta library with unique molecular identifiers. TCRdb analysed the PCR reads with MiXCR anew, one entry per CDR3 protein. The sample consists of 40,000 to 60,000 distinct CDR3 sequences, around 8.8% of them appearing once. The chain carries TRBV12-5 and TRBJ2-2; D uncertain. This clonotype was sampled from a male patient between 2 and 10 years old who had a stem cell transplant for chronic granulomatous disease, so the T cells may come from the graft donor. The material was PBMCs, mostly from graft donor cells, obtained 60 days after TCRalphabeta/CD19-depleted stem cell transplant. The CDR3, as DNA: TGTGCTAGTGGTTTTCAGACCGGGGAGCTGTTTTTT. It codes for CASGFQTGELFF.